The source of this T cell receptor (beta chain) is a study of shared clonotypes between healthy human individuals. Study at large: Used for every donor were three CD4 naive, three CD4 memory, two CD8 naive and one CD8 memory plate.

The assay was immunoSEQ multiplex PCR, and TCRdb's table has in-frame clones only and misses some. The sample has more than 500,000 clones, 95% to 96% seen once; the top ten hold around 0.066%. Per germline, CDR1 SGHVS and CDR2 FNYEAQ. J gave up 11 bases and V 5 bases, and 11 bases lay outside the gene matches. The CDR3 totals 14 residues. The sequencing sample was made of naive CD4+ T cells sorted from blood. Noted subset: CD45RA+ positively selected. The TCR originated in a woman younger than 45 in good health. The chain couples TRBV7-6 to TRBJ2-5; TRBD2 aligns across 10 bases. The CDR3 protein is CASSPRTSGGEQYF. For the CDR3, the DNA is TGTGCCAGCAGCCCTAGGACTAGCGGAGGAGAGCAGTACTTC.